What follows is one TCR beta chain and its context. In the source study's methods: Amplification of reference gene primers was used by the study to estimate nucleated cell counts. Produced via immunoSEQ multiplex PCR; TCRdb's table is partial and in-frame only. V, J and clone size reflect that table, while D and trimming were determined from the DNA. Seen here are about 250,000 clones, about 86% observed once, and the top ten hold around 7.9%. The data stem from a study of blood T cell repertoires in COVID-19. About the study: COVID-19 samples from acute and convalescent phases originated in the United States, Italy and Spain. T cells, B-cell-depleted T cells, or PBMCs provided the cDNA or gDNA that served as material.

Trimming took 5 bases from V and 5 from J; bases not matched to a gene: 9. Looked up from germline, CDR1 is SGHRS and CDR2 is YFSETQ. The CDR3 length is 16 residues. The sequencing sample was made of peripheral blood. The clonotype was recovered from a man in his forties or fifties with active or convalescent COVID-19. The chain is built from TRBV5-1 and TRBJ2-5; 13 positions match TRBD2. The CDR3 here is CASSPWTSGGRETQYF. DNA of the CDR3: TGCGCCAGCAGTCCCTGGACTAGCGGGGGACGGGAGACCCAGTACTTC.